The entry below gives a single TCR beta chain sequence along with its context. Its specificity is unknown. The CDR3 has 16 amino acids. This specimen belongs to a study of shared clonotypes between healthy human individuals. Naivety among CD8 cells was defined by CD45RO negativity and positive CCR7 selection, thereby excluding terminally differentiated effector memory CD45RA+ cells. In the original analysis: There were no quality scores in the junction-only immunoSEQ sequences, so filtering differed. TCRdb's table, derived via immunoSEQ multiplex PCR, lists solely in-frame clones and lacks some. The V and J calls and clone size come from that table; D and trimming were worked out from the DNA. The sample lists hundreds of thousands of clones; approximately 95% were seen once. Findings of the study overall: Deeper or shallower sequencing was expected to change how clonotypes are shared among donors.

The clonotype originates from a woman in her thirties in good health. V usage is TRBV21-1 and J usage is TRBJ2-7; the D call in the table, TRBD1, was not verified against the DNA. TRBV21-1 is shown as a pseudogene. The sequencing input was naive CD8+ T cells sorted from blood. CDR3 sequence: CASITHPGQANYEQYF. The CDR3, as DNA: TGTGCCAGCATCACTCATCCGGGACAGGCCAACTACGAGCAGTACTTC.